The 23 T cell receptor beta chains below come from one sample, sequenced in a study of radiotherapy plus CTLA-4 blockade in lung cancer (dated by TCRdb to the late 2010s). The library came from the immunoSEQ multiplex PCR assay. TCRdb provides this immuneACCESS table in a form limited to in-frame rearrangements. Some clones are lacking; in checked studies, under half of them reflect an unresolved V gene, and why the rest are absent is not known. The table for this sample lists roughly 80,000 clones; under 80% of them were counted only once. Jointly, the top ten make up around 4% of the sample. Sequencing was performed on peripheral blood, taken from a patient treated with radiotherapy plus ipilimumab. The receptor set was obtained from a human donor with non-small cell lung cancer who had a partial response to radiotherapy plus ipilimumab. Some clones in this sample may be carry-over from other donors' samples.

V and J are TRBV6-5 and TRBJ1-5; no clear D. Deletions cut 6 bases from V and 7 bases from J, with 19 bases between. The germline V gene has CDR1 MNHEY and CDR2 SVGAGI. CDR3 length: 15 amino acids. The CDR3 region is CASRGGQPGGQPQHF. CDR3 DNA: TGTGCCAGCAGAGGAGGGCAACCCGGCGGGCAGCCCCAGCATTTT.

The chain links TRBV5-1 to TRBJ2-3; D not certain. CDR1 is SGHRS and CDR2 is YFSETQ in the germline V gene. The CDR3 has 14 amino acids. The ends were cut back, 1 base at V and 2 bases at J, with 8 bases in the middle. The CDR3 reads CASSLTRVTDTQYF. CDR3 bases: TGCGCCAGCAGCTTGACCCGAGTCACAGATACGCAGTATTTT.

This chain connects TRBV28 to TRBJ1-1, with 8 bases identical to TRBD1. V dropped 7 bases and J dropped 0; count of bases not matched to a gene: 16. The CDR3 loop spans 18 amino acids. Germline V gene lookup returns CDR1 MDHEN and CDR2 SYDVKM. The CDR3 here is CASTGTGAKTILNTEAFF. The CDR3 DNA follows: TGTGCCAGCACAGGGACAGGCGCTAAAACGATTTTGAACACTGAAGCTTTCTTT. The variable domain in full, with the rest retrieved from reference TRBV28 and TRBJ1-1, is DVKVTQSSRYLVKRTGEKVFLECVQDMDHENMFWYRQDPGLGLRLIYFSYDVKMKEKGDIPEGYSVSREKKERFSLILESASTNQTSMYLCASTGTGAKTILNTEAFFGQGTRLTVV.

The genes are TRBV5-6 and TRBJ2-7; D might be TRBD1 (6 bases). V gave up 4 bases and J gave up 5 bases, with 10 bases separating them. This CDR3 has 12 residues. The germline V gene has CDR1 SGHDT and CDR2 YYEEEE. The CDR3, as DNA: TGTGCCAGCAGCGTGGGACACGACGAGCAGTACTTC. Translated: CASSVGHDEQYF.

V usage is TRBV9 and J usage is TRBJ1-1; TRBD1 is a possible D gene (5 bases). The CDR3 runs to 15 residues. Germline lookup yields CDR1 SGDLS and CDR2 YYNGEE. The V and J ends lost 4 bases and 1 base respectively, with 14 bases between them. CDR3 in DNA: TGTGCCAGCAGCATCGGACAAGAAGGGAACACTGAAGCTTTCTTT. Amino acids: CASSIGQEGNTEAFF.

This clone turned up a few times. The same CDR3 also results from other DNA sequences found in this sample. The gene calls are TRBV19 and TRBJ1-1; D is ambiguous. Trimming stripped 3 bases from V and 2 bases from J, with 7 bases between. The CDR3 totals 13 residues. Germline V lookup: CDR1 LNHDA, CDR2 SQIVND (reference sequence). Here the CDR3 reads CASSIGGNTEAFF. The CDR3 DNA sequence: TGTGCCAGTAGTATTGGCGGCAACACTGAAGCTTTCTTT.

J is TRBJ1-1 and V is TRBV7-2, with TRBD1 matching over 8 bases. CDR1 and CDR2 (germline): SGHTA, FQGNSA. V trimming: 5 bases; J trimming: 6 bases; junction bases outside the gene matches: 11. This CDR3 contains 15 residues. The CDR3 coding sequence is TGTGCCAGCAGCCTAGGATCAGGGGGCGATCCTGAAGCTTTCTTT. Translation: CASSLGSGGDPEAFF.

The V call is TRBV5-5, the J call TRBJ2-6; no clear D gene. The V end was cut by 1 base, the J end by 0 bases, with 5 bases between. The CDR3 length is 15 residues. Germline loops: CDR1 SGHKS, CDR2 YYEKEE (reference sequence). CDR3 coding DNA: TGTGCCAGCAGCTTGTTCAGCTCTGGGGCCAACGTCCTGACTTTC. Translating it yields CASSLFSSGANVLTF.

The rearrangement joins TRBV10-2 to TRBJ2-2; possibly TRBD2 for D (6 bases). With 8 bases removed from V and 7 bases from J, the gap between germline ends came to 8 bases. Per germline, CDR1 WSHSY and CDR2 SAAADI. The CDR3 has 11 amino acids. DNA for the CDR3: TGCGCCAGCGGGCGGGACGGGGAGCTGTTTTTT. It translates to CASGRDGELFF.

The gene calls are TRBV10-3 and TRBJ1-1; the match to TRBD1 covers 11 bases. Germline V CDR1 and CDR2: ENHRY, SYGVKD. This CDR3 contains 16 residues. Trimming took 4 bases from V and 2 from J; bases not matched to a gene: 6. The chain's CDR3 is CAISGGQGAVNTEAFF. The CDR3 DNA reads TGTGCCATCAGTGGAGGACAGGGGGCGGTAAACACTGAAGCTTTCTTT.

This rearrangement joins TRBV6-5 to TRBJ1-3, with 10 bases lining up with TRBD1. Germline assignment: CDR1 MNHEY and CDR2 SVGAGI. The V segment lost 5 bases and the J segment 7 bases; nucleotides outside the gene matches: 5. The CDR3 runs 14 residues. The DNA for the CDR3 is TGTGCCAGCAGTGACATGGGACAGGGGAACACCATATATTTT. Translating it yields CASSDMGQGNTIYF.

The chain uses TRBV19 and TRBJ2-1, with D maybe TRBD1 (5 bases). With 9 bases removed from V and 3 bases from J, the gap between germline ends came to 18 bases. Germline lookup yields CDR1 LNHDA and CDR2 SQIVND (reference sequence). The CDR3 has 15 residues. The CDR3 bases are TGTGCCAGCTCAGCAGGGCCCTTTGTCTACAATGAGCAGTTCTTC. Protein: CASSAGPFVYNEQFF.

V usage is TRBV28 and J usage is TRBJ2-5, with no clear D. The V gene lost 3 bases and the J gene lost 4 bases, with 9 bases spanning the gap. This CDR3 has 13 residues. The germline V gene encodes CDR1 MDHEN and CDR2 SYDVKM. This CDR3 is CASSLGQPETQYF. The CDR3 DNA is TGTGCCAGCAGTTTGGGCCAGCCAGAGACCCAGTACTTC.

This clone has only one observation. V is TRBV11-2 and J is TRBJ1-4; no clear D. Germline V gene lookup returns CDR1 SGHAT and CDR2 FQNNGV. The CDR3 spans 14 residues. The V end was cut by 7 bases, the J end by 3 bases, with 12 bases between. CDR3 DNA: TGTGCCAGCACCAAGACGGGTCCTAATGAAAAACTGTTTTTT. Protein: CASTKTGPNEKLFF.

The V call is TRBV11-2, the J call TRBJ2-5, with D possibly being TRBD2 (5 bases). V was shortened by 6 bases and J by 2 bases, with 13 bases between the two germline ends. Per the germline V gene, CDR1 is SGHAT and CDR2 is FQNNGV. This CDR3 has 14 residues. The chain's CDR3 is CASSRLRSQETQYF. CDR3 sequence (DNA): TGTGCCAGCAGTCGACTACGCAGTCAAGAGACCCAGTACTTC.

V gene TRBV6-5 combines with J gene TRBJ2-7, with D uncertain. The ends were cut back, 3 bases at V and 3 bases at J, with 15 bases in the middle. Germline CDR1 and CDR2: MNHEY and SVGAGI. The CDR3 spans 15 residues. The CDR3 reads CASSYSRSSNYEQYF. CDR3 in DNA: TGTGCCAGCAGTTATTCTAGGTCGTCCAACTACGAGCAGTACTTC.

The chain couples TRBV5-4 to TRBJ1-2, with TRBD1 matching over 10 bases. Germline CDR1 is SGHNT and CDR2 is YYREEE (reference sequence). V gave up 3 bases and J gave up 5 bases; unmatched junction bases: 7. The length of the CDR3 is 15 residues. CDR3 residues: CASSYRQGAGYGYTF. CDR3 in DNA: TGTGCCAGCAGCTACCGACAGGGGGCTGGTTATGGCTACACCTTC.

The count of this clone is one. This chain links TRBV7-2 with TRBJ1-5; no clear D gene. Trimming cost V 1 base and J 6 bases, with 13 bases left between them. Germline V gene lookup returns CDR1 SGHTA and CDR2 FQGNSA. CDR3 length: 15 residues. The CDR3 loop reads CASSLGVNSIQPQHF. CDR3 nucleotides: TGTGCCAGCAGCTTAGGCGTTAACTCGATTCAGCCCCAGCATTTT.

The genes are TRBV7-2 and TRBJ2-6; 8 bases align to TRBD2. CDR1 and CDR2 from the germline V gene are SGHTA and FQGNSA. V gave up 5 bases and J gave up 0 bases; unmatched junction bases: 6. This CDR3 has 17 amino acids. In DNA form, the CDR3 reads TGTGCCAGCAGCATTAGCGGGGCAAACTCTGGGGCCAACGTCCTGACTTTC. It translates to CASSISGANSGANVLTF.

Of note for this clone: Other DNA sequences in this sample translate to the same CDR3. The V and J genes are TRBV19 and TRBJ1-1, with D maybe TRBD1 (6 bases). CDR3 length: 14 residues. CDR1 is LNHDA and CDR2 is SQIVND in the germline V gene (reference sequence). Trimming stripped 7 bases from V and 0 bases from J, with 12 bases between. The CDR3 DNA reads as TGTGCCAGTACGCCCAGGGGTTTGAACACTGAAGCTTTCTTT. This encodes CASTPRGLNTEAFF. Based on the CDR3 plus reference TRBV19 and TRBJ1-1, the full variable domain is DGGITQSPKYLFRKEGQNVTLSCEQNLNHDAMYWYRQDPGQGLRLIYYSQIVNDFQKGDIAEGYSVSREKKESFPLTVTSAQKNPTAFYLCASTPRGLNTEAFFGQGTRLTVV.

Only a few counts were recorded for this clone. The rearrangement uses TRBV28 and TRBJ2-7; D is perhaps TRBD1 (5 bases). Deletions cut 2 bases from V and 7 bases from J, with 18 bases between. Germline lookup yields CDR1 MDHEN and CDR2 SYDVKM. The CDR3 totals 15 residues. The CDR3 loop reads CASSLGAQGVREQYF. CDR3 nucleotide sequence: TGTGCCAGCAGTTTAGGGGCGCAGGGCGTGAGGGAGCAGTACTTC. Supplemented by reference TRBV28 and TRBJ2-7, the full variable domain reads DVKVTQSSRYLVKRTGEKVFLECVQDMDHENMFWYRQDPGLGLRLIYFSYDVKMKEKGDIPEGYSVSREKKERFSLILESASTNQTSMYLCASSLGAQGVREQYFGPGTRLTVT.

The genes are TRBV28 and TRBJ2-7; the match to TRBD1 covers 8 bases. The CDR3 is made up of 13 amino acids. Per germline, CDR1 MDHEN and CDR2 SYDVKM. V shed 4 bases, J shed 7 bases, and the junction held 6 bases outside the gene matches. CDR3 in amino acids: CASSSGRQGEQYF. The CDR3 nucleotides read TGTGCCAGCAGTTCTGGGAGACAGGGGGAGCAGTACTTC.

This clone was observed a handful of times. V gene TRBV11-3 combines with J gene TRBJ2-1; the match to TRBD2 covers 10 bases. CDR3 size: 15 residues. The germline V gene encodes CDR1 SGHNT and CDR2 YENEEA. Trimming removed 5 bases from V and 7 bases from J; junction bases left unmatched: 8. In DNA form, the CDR3 reads TGTGCCAGCAGCCCAAGACTAGCGGGTTGGAATGAGCAGTTCTTC. This encodes CASSPRLAGWNEQFF.